This T cell receptor beta chain was sequenced during a study of blood T cell repertoires in COVID-19. This clone was detected only once. Assay: immunoSEQ multiplex PCR; the TCRdb copy retains only in-frame clones and omits some. The repertoire holds about 50,000 clones, with around 84% as singletons. Sequenced material: peripheral blood. This receptor was taken from a man at least 80 years old with active COVID-19.

The CDR3 bases are TGTGCCAGCAGCTTACCAGCCGGGGAGCTGTTTTTT. It codes for CASSLPAGELFF. The chain couples TRBV7-3 to TRBJ2-2; D uncertain. Trimming removed 2 bases from V and 6 bases from J, with 4 bases in between. This CDR3 is 12 amino acids long. Per germline, CDR1 SGHTA and CDR2 FQGTGA. Looking up the rest from reference TRBV7-3 and TRBJ2-2 gives the full variable domain: GAGVSQTPSNKVTEKGKYVELRCDPISGHTALYWYRQSLGQGPEFLIYFQGTGAADDSGLPNDRFFAVRPEGSVSTLKIQRTERGDSAVYLCASSLPAGELFFGEGSRLTVL.